One sample yielded the 24 T cell receptor beta chains listed below, sequenced in a study of cytomegalovirus exposure and HLA in healthy donors. Primers: 60 Vbeta forward and 13 Jbeta reverse. The repertoire was sequenced with immunoSEQ multiplex PCR; TCRdb's copy has only in-frame clones and lacks some. This table holds 170,000 or so clones, approximately 80% found once. Sequencing used PBMCs. The receptors were sampled from a man younger than 40 in good health and CMV-seropositive.

The gene calls are TRBV11-3 and TRBJ2-7, with D hard to call. Germline assignment: CDR1 SGHNT and CDR2 YENEEA. The CDR3 is 16 residues long. The ends were cut back, 5 bases at V and 2 bases at J, with 19 bases in the middle. The CDR3 sequence is CASSPLEYNPTYEQYF. The CDR3 DNA is TGTGCCAGCAGCCCCCTAGAGTACAACCCCACCTACGAGCAGTACTTC.

The gene calls are TRBV7-2 and TRBJ2-5; maybe TRBD2 (6 bases). Per germline, CDR1 SGHTA and CDR2 FQGNSA. The CDR3 spans 15 residues. V was shortened by 1 base and J by 3 bases, with 12 bases between the two germline ends. The CDR3 region has the DNA TGTGCCAGCAGCTTAGTCGGAGTAGCGGAAGAGACCCAGTACTTC. Its translation: CASSLVGVAEETQYF.

The chain couples TRBV5-4 to TRBJ2-4; 10 nucleotides match TRBD2. The CDR3 has 14 amino acids. CDR1 and CDR2 (germline): SGHNT, YYREEE (reference sequence). V was clipped by 4 bases and J by 7 bases; unmatched bases: 5. The CDR3 sequence: CASSISGGLNIQYF. DNA of the CDR3: TGTGCCAGCAGCATTAGCGGGGGGTTGAACATTCAGTACTTC.

V is TRBV10-3 and J is TRBJ2-1; TRBD2 matches at 10 bases. V dropped 2 bases and J dropped 7; count of bases not matched to a gene: 2. The V gene's germline CDR1 is ENHRY and CDR2 SYGVKD. The CDR3 sequence is 14 residues long. The CDR3 DNA sequence: TGTGCCATCAGTGAGGGGACTAGCGTGAATGAGCAGTTCTTC. Translation gives CAISEGTSVNEQFF.

This chain uses TRBV19 with TRBJ2-1; tentative D call: TRBD2 (5 bases). The germline V and J ends were trimmed by 4 bases and 0 bases, with 13 bases remaining between them. From germline, CDR1 is LNHDA and CDR2 SQIVND (reference sequence). The CDR3 has 16 residues. The CDR3 spells CASSTIAPDSYNEQFF. The CDR3 DNA is TGTGCCAGTAGTACTATAGCGCCTGACTCCTACAATGAGCAGTTCTTC.

The chain recombines TRBV20-1 with TRBJ1-2; no firm D call. Germline loops: CDR1 DFQATT, CDR2 SNEGSKA (reference sequence). V dropped 5 bases and J dropped 3 bases, with 7 bases sitting between them. The CDR3 has 11 amino acids. CDR3 sequence reads: CSAGQDYGYTF. CDR3 coding DNA: TGCAGTGCTGGGCAGGACTATGGCTACACCTTC.

The chain links TRBV20-1 to TRBJ2-5; a possible D gene is TRBD2 (6 bases). The CDR3 loop spans 11 amino acids. Germline V lookup: CDR1 DFQATT, CDR2 SNEGSKA (reference sequence). The CDR3 DNA follows: TGCAGGGTAGCGGCCCAAGAGACCCAGTACTTC. Its protein product is CRVAAQETQYF.

CDR3 sequence reads: CASSLSIAYEQYF. CDR3 nucleotides: TGTGCCAGCAGTTTATCAATCGCCTACGAGCAGTACTTC. The V and J genes are TRBV27 and TRBJ2-7, with no clear D. The CDR3 contains 13 residues. The germline V and J ends were trimmed by 0 bases and 2 bases, with 5 bases remaining between them. Germline loops: CDR1 MNHEY, CDR2 SMNVEV (reference sequence).

The V call is TRBV4-1, the J call TRBJ2-5; 9 nucleotides align to TRBD1. The CDR3 runs 15 residues. The V gene end was trimmed by 3 bases and the J gene end by 11 bases; junction bases not matched to a gene: 13. The germline V gene has CDR1 MGHRA and CDR2 YSYEKL. The CDR3 reads CASSQGGQGSGEQYF. CDR3 sequence (DNA): TGCGCCAGCAGCCAGGGGGGACAGGGCTCGGGGGAGCAGTACTTC.

This clone was seen more than once but under ten times. The chain carries TRBV7-9 and TRBJ2-3, with TRBD1 matching 7 bases. J gave up 0 bases and V 4 bases, and 7 bases lay outside the gene matches. This CDR3 comprises 16 residues. Per the germline V gene, CDR1 is SEHNR and CDR2 is FQNEAQ (reference sequence). The CDR3 nucleotides are TGTGCCAGCAGCTCCCTCTGGACAGGTAGCACAGATACGCAGTATTTT. This encodes CASSSLWTGSTDTQYF. The full variable domain, with the rest looked up from reference TRBV7-9 and TRBJ2-3, is DTGVSQNPRHKITKRGQNVTFRCDPISEHNRLYWYRQTLGQGPEFLTYFQNEAQLEKSRLLSDRFSAERPKGSFSTLEIQRTEQGDSAMYLCASSSLWTGSTDTQYFGPGTRLTVL.

The V call is TRBV6-6, the J call TRBJ2-4, with D perhaps TRBD2 (5 bases). Germline CDR1 and CDR2: MNHNY and SVGAGI (reference sequence). Trimming cost V 4 bases and J 0 bases, with 7 bases left between them. CDR3 length: 14 residues. The CDR3 DNA sequence: TGTGCCAGCAGTTCGGGGTTAGCCAAAAACATTCAGTACTTC. As protein: CASSSGLAKNIQYF.

Only a few counts were recorded for this clone. V is TRBV7-9 and J is TRBJ2-3; 10 nucleotides agree with TRBD1. Germline lookup yields CDR1 SEHNR and CDR2 FQNEAQ (reference sequence). CDR3 size: 16 residues. V shed 6 bases, J shed 4 bases, and the junction held 10 bases outside the gene matches. This CDR3 reads CASRHLRTGGSDTQYF. CDR3 DNA sequence: TGTGCCAGCAGACATCTAAGGACAGGGGGTTCAGATACGCAGTATTTT.

The sample holds a few counts of this clone. The chain has TRBV6-6 and TRBJ2-1; 8 bases fit TRBD1. J lost 6 bases, V lost 4 bases, and 8 bases had no gene match. CDR3 length: 15 amino acids. CDR1 and CDR2 (germline): MNHNY, SVGAGI (reference sequence). Here the CDR3 DNA reads TGTGCCAGCAGTTCACCCGGGACAGGCTTCAATGAGCAGTTCTTC. This gives the protein CASSSPGTGFNEQFF.

The chain is built from TRBV11-2 and TRBJ1-1; tentative D call: TRBD1 (6 bases). Trimming removed 5 bases at V and 6 bases at J, with 16 bases between. The CDR3 is made up of 14 amino acids. CDR1 SGHAT and CDR2 FQNNGV come from the germline V gene. Written as DNA, the CDR3 is TGTGCCAGCAGCGGCCCAGGGGCCCCAGCTGAAGCTTTCTTT. It specifies CASSGPGAPAEAFF.

V gene TRBV6-5 combines with J gene TRBJ1-1; D is uncertain. Germline V gene sequence: CDR1 MNHEY, CDR2 SVGAGI. The CDR3 is made up of 14 amino acids. V lost 2 bases and J 1 base, leaving 8 bases between the germline ends. CDR3 amino acids: CASSYNSENTEAFF. The CDR3 nucleotides are TGTGCCAGCAGTTACAATAGCGAGAACACTGAAGCTTTCTTT.

This chain links TRBV30 with TRBJ1-5; D unclear. There are 16 residues in the CDR3. The V end lost 0 bases, the J end lost 0 bases, and 12 bases lay between the germline ends. Per germline, CDR1 GTSNPN and CDR2 SVGIG (reference sequence). The CDR3 DNA is TGTGCCTGGAGTGTACGGGGAGTTTATAGCAATCAGCCCCAGCATTTT. Translation gives CAWSVRGVYSNQPQHF.

V gene TRBV6-5 combines with J gene TRBJ2-3, with a weak D call TRBD1 (5 bases). Germline CDR1 reads MNHEY; CDR2 reads SVGAGI. Trimming left V 5 bases short and J 0 bases short, with 9 bases between. This CDR3 has 14 amino acids. The CDR3 protein is CASSRTPSTDTQYF. CDR3 nucleotide sequence: TGTGCCAGCAGTAGGACACCTAGCACAGATACGCAGTATTTT.

V and J are TRBV10-3 and TRBJ2-1, with TRBD2 matching 9 bases. The CDR3 length is 16 residues. In germline, CDR1 is ENHRY, CDR2 SYGVKD. V was pared by 0 bases and J by 5 bases, with 5 bases of the junction left unmatched. This CDR3 reads CAISESVLAGDNEQFF. In DNA form, the CDR3 reads TGTGCCATCAGTGAGTCGGTACTAGCGGGCGACAATGAGCAGTTCTTC.

The chain joins TRBV29-1 to TRBJ1-1, with TRBD1 matching 11 bases. CDR3 length: 13 amino acids. Trimming cost V 7 bases and J 4 bases; bases outside gene matches: 5. Germline V gene data show CDR1 as SQVTM and CDR2 as ANQGSEA. The CDR3 coding sequence is TGCAGCGCCCCGGGACAGGGGGGCACTGAAGCTTTCTTT. It encodes CSAPGQGGTEAFF. Drawing the rest from reference TRBV29-1 and TRBJ1-1, the complete variable domain is SAVISQKPSRDICQRGTSLTIQCQVDSQVTMMFWYRQQPGQSLTLIATANQGSEATYESGFVIDKFPISRPNLTFSTLTVSNMSPEDSSIYLCSAPGQGGTEAFFGQGTRLTVV.

This chain uses TRBV19 with TRBJ2-7; 9 nucleotides line up with TRBD1. Unmatched junction bases numbered 7, after V lost 7 bases and J lost 6 bases. This CDR3 comprises 13 residues. Per the germline V gene, CDR1 is LNHDA and CDR2 is SQIVND (reference sequence). The CDR3 region has the DNA TGTGCCAGTAAGGGGACAGGGTCTGGCGAGCAGTACTTC. Its translation: CASKGTGSGEQYF.

V gene TRBV25-1 combines with J gene TRBJ2-2; TRBD2 might be the D (6 bases). CDR3 length equals 12 residues. The V and J ends lost 6 bases and 7 bases respectively, with 9 bases between them. CDR1 is MGHDK, CDR2 SYGVNS, per germline. This CDR3 reads CASSPGLGELFF. The CDR3 DNA reads TGTGCCAGCAGCCCGGGACTCGGGGAGCTGTTTTTT.

This clone was detected once. This chain joins TRBV7-9 and TRBJ2-5; 11 nucleotides align to TRBD2. Per the germline V gene, CDR1 is SEHNR and CDR2 is FQNEAQ (reference sequence). The CDR3 loop spans 16 amino acids. The J segment lost 3 bases and the V segment lost 1 base, leaving 4 bases of the junction unmatched. The CDR3 coding sequence is TGTGCCAGCAGCTTAGTTGGGACTAGCGGCGAAGAGACCCAGTACTTC. Protein: CASSLVGTSGEETQYF.

This clone was seen only once. The rearrangement uses TRBV27 and TRBJ1-1, with 8 bases aligning to TRBD1. Germline V CDR1 and CDR2: MNHEY, SMNVEV (reference sequence). The CDR3 runs 15 residues. The V and J ends lost 5 bases and 3 bases, in that order; junction bases with no gene match: 8. CDR3 sequence (DNA): TGTGCCAGCAGTAGGCTGGACAGGGTGTACACTGAAGCTTTCTTT. Translation gives CASSRLDRVYTEAFF.

The V call is TRBV30, the J call TRBJ2-1, with TRBD2 identical over 14 bases. In germline, CDR1 is GTSNPN, CDR2 SVGIG (reference sequence). Trimming cost V 8 bases and J 7 bases; bases outside gene matches: 4. The CDR3 length is 13 residues. DNA for the CDR3: TGTGCCCAGACTAGCGGGAGGGGGAATGAGCAGTTCTTC. This translates into CAQTSGRGNEQFF. Drawing the rest from reference TRBV30 and TRBJ2-1, the complete variable domain is SQTIHQWPATLVQPVGSPLSLECTVEGTSNPNLYWYRQAAGRGLQLLFYSVGIGQISSEVPQNLSASRPQDRQFILSSKKLLLSDSGFYLCAQTSGRGNEQFFGPGTRLTVL.